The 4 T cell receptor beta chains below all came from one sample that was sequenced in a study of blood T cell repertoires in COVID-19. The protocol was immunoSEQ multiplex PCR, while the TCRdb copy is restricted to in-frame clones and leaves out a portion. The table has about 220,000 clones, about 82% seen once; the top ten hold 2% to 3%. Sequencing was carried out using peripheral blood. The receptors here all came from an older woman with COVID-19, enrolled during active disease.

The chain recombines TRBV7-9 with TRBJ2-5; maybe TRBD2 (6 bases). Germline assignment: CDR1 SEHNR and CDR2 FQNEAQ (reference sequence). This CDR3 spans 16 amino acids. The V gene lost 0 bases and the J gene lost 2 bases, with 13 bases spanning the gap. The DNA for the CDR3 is TGTGCCAGCAGCTTAGCGACGGGAGTAGGGCAAGAGACCCAGTACTTC. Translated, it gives CASSLATGVGQETQYF.

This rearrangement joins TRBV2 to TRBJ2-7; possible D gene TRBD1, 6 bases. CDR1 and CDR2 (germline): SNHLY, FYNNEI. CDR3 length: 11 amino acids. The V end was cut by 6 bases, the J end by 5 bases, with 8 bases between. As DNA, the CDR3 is TGTGCCAGCAGCACAGGGAACGAGCAGTACTTC. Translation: CASSTGNEQYF.

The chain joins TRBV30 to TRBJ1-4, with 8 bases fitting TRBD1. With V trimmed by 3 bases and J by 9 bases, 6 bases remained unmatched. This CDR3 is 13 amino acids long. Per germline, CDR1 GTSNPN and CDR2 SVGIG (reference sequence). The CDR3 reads CAWRGDRTKKLFF. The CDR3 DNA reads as TGTGCCTGGAGGGGGGACAGGACGAAAAAACTGTTTTTT.

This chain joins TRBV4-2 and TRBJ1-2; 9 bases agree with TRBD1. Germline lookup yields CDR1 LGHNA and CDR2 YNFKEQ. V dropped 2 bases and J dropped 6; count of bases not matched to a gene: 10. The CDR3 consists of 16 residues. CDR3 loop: CASSQSWTGERDGYTF. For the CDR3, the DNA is TGTGCCAGCAGCCAAAGCTGGACAGGGGAGAGAGATGGCTACACCTTC.